These 30 T cell receptor beta chains share one sample of origin, sequenced in a study of blood T cell repertoires in COVID-19. The data were produced by immunoSEQ multiplex PCR, yet TCRdb's version contains in-frame clones alone and is incomplete. The sample contains about 130,000 clones, about 85% of which appear only once. The sequenced sample consisted of peripheral blood. Source of these receptors: a man of 80 years or more with active or convalescent COVID-19.

The J gene is TRBJ1-4, the V gene TRBV19; TRBD1 might be the D (5 bases). The V gene's germline CDR1 is LNHDA and CDR2 SQIVND (reference sequence). V lost 3 bases and J 0 bases, leaving 23 bases between the germline ends. The CDR3 spans 20 residues. Written as DNA, the CDR3 is TGTGCCAGTAGTATTACCGGGCCCGGGGACTACCTCGCAACTAATGAAAAACTGTTTTTT. Translating gives CASSITGPGDYLATNEKLFF.

The chain links TRBV5-6 to TRBJ2-2, with TRBD2 as a possible D gene (6 bases). Germline assignment: CDR1 SGHDT and CDR2 YYEEEE. V shed 3 bases and J shed 3 bases, with 9 bases lying between them. The CDR3 is 14 residues long. The DNA for the CDR3 is TGTGCCAGCAGCTGGGGGACTTACACCGGGGAGCTGTTTTTT. The encoded protein is CASSWGTYTGELFF. The variable domain in full, completed from reference TRBV5-6 and TRBJ2-2, reads DAGVTQSPTHLIKTRGQQVTLRCSPKSGHDTVSWYQQALGQGPQFIFQYYEEEERQRGNFPDRFSGHQFPNYSSELNVNALLLGDSALYLCASSWGTYTGELFFGEGSRLTVL.

The chain couples TRBV6-5 to TRBJ2-7, with 9 bases that match TRBD1. The CDR3 has 13 residues. Germline V lookup: CDR1 MNHEY, CDR2 SVGAGI. The V segment lost 8 bases and the J segment 1 base; nucleotides outside the gene matches: 3. Written as DNA, the CDR3 is TGTGCCAGCGGGGGACAGGGTTCCTACGAGCAGTACTTC. Translated: CASGGQGSYEQYF.

The V call is TRBV25-1, the J call TRBJ2-7, with TRBD1 matching 7 bases. The CDR3 is 12 residues long. Germline lookup yields CDR1 MGHDK and CDR2 SYGVNS. V trimming: 4 bases; J trimming: 9 bases; junction bases outside the gene matches: 6. The CDR3 sequence is CASSGVTGAQYF. DNA for the CDR3: TGTGCCAGCAGTGGGGTAACAGGGGCGCAGTACTTC.

As to this clone: An end of the junction does not agree with germline; a read error may underlie this. The V call is TRBV5-4, the J call TRBJ1-2, with TRBD1 as a possible D gene (6 bases). Germline CDR1 SGHNT, CDR2 YYREEE (reference sequence). The length of the CDR3 is 13 residues. CDR3 protein: CASSKETGYSYTF. In nucleotides, the CDR3 is TGTGCCAGCAGCAAGGAGACAGGCTATAGCTACACCTTC.

The chain recombines TRBV7-2 with TRBJ2-7; 10 bases agree with TRBD2. There are 17 residues in the CDR3. The ends lost 7 bases at V and 6 bases at J; junction bases unmatched: 18. Germline V lookup: CDR1 SGHTA, CDR2 FQGNSA. The CDR3 DNA reads TGTGCCAGCACCCCCGGAGGGTGGGGGGCTAGCGGGAGCGAGCAGTACTTC. Translation gives CASTPGGWGASGSEQYF.

This chain links TRBV7-5 with TRBJ1-1. TRBV7-5 is termed a pseudogene. This CDR3 is built from 17 residues. CDR3 amino acids: CVRRLRGGGMRNTEAFF. The CDR3 bases are TGTGTCAGAAGATTAAGGGGAGGGGGAATGAGGAACACTGAAGCTTTCTTT.

This clone was found a few times. The chain uses TRBV7-9 and TRBJ2-1; 7 positions agree with TRBD2. Trimming at V came to 2 bases and at J to 4 bases, leaving 8 bases not matched to a gene. The CDR3 spans 16 residues. The germline V gene has CDR1 SEHNR and CDR2 FQNEAQ (reference sequence). This CDR3 is CASSLLLAQGYNEQFF. Written as DNA, the CDR3 is TGTGCCAGCAGCTTACTACTAGCGCAGGGTTACAATGAGCAGTTCTTC.

A word on this clone: An end of the junction differs from the germline gene, which may be a read error. Distinct nucleotide sequences in the sample also encode this CDR3. V gene TRBV24-1 combines with J gene TRBJ1-2; D might be TRBD1 (5 bases). Germline V gene data show CDR1 as KGHDR and CDR2 as SFDVKD. The CDR3 contains 14 residues. CDR3 coding DNA: TGTGCCACCAGCGATTTTTCAGGGAACTTTGGCTACACCTTC. Residues: CATSDFSGNFGYTF.

The V call is TRBV4-2, the J call TRBJ2-7; perhaps TRBD1 as D (6 bases). Germline assignment: CDR1 LGHNA and CDR2 YNFKEQ. The CDR3 consists of 17 residues. V was shortened by 0 bases and J by 2 bases, with 17 bases between the two germline ends. The CDR3 nucleotides read TGTGCCAGCAGCCAAGACCGCAGGGGCGCTCCCCCCTACGAGCAGTACTTC. It codes for CASSQDRRGAPPYEQYF.

J is TRBJ2-7 and V is TRBV30, with D possibly being TRBD2 (5 bases). Per germline, CDR1 GTSNPN and CDR2 SVGIG (reference sequence). Deletions cut 0 bases from V and 6 bases from J, with 9 bases between. The CDR3 is 12 residues long. The CDR3 protein is CAWSVSAGEQYF. Here the CDR3 DNA reads TGTGCCTGGAGTGTATCGGCGGGCGAGCAGTACTTC.

J is TRBJ2-7 and V is TRBV27; the match to TRBD2 covers 11 bases. V was pared by 3 bases and J by 4 bases, with 11 bases of the junction left unmatched. The germline CDR1 and CDR2 sequences are MNHEY and SMNVEV (reference sequence). The CDR3 covers 17 residues. The CDR3 region has the DNA TGTGCCAGCAGTTTTCCCGGGGCTAGCGGGAGGAAGTACGAGCAGTACTTC. Amino acid sequence: CASSFPGASGRKYEQYF.

This chain connects TRBV29-1 to TRBJ1-1, with D uncertain. Germline CDR1 reads SQVTM; CDR2 reads ANQGSEA. The CDR3 is 13 residues long. The V end was cut by 4 bases, the J end by 4 bases, with 13 bases between. The CDR3 sequence: CSVGGGLGTEAFF. Here the CDR3 DNA reads TGCAGCGTTGGTGGCGGCTTGGGCACTGAAGCTTTCTTT.

V and J are TRBV10-1 and TRBJ2-7; 12 bases align to TRBD2. Germline-derived CDR1 and CDR2 are WNHNN and SYGVQD (reference sequence). This CDR3 is 18 amino acids long. V lost 3 bases and J lost 3; bases outside the gene matches: 12. The CDR3 nucleotides read TGCGCCAGCAGTGATATGACTAGCGGGAGCCTAATGCACTACGAGCAGTACTTC. Translating gives CASSDMTSGSLMHYEQYF.

The V and J genes are TRBV6-6 and TRBJ2-4, with D perhaps TRBD1 (6 bases). The CDR3 loop spans 16 amino acids. Between the trimmed V and J ends, which lost 10 bases and 5 bases, there was a span of 24 bases. Germline V CDR1 and CDR2: MNHNY, SVGAGI (reference sequence). The CDR3: CATLRWGRFGENIQYF. In DNA, the CDR3 is TGTGCCACGCTCCGGTGGGGGCGTTTTGGGGAAAACATTCAGTACTTC.

As for this clone: In the same sample, other DNA sequences code for this CDR3. The rearrangement links TRBV7-2 to TRBJ1-2; TRBD1 matches 7 bases. The CDR3 totals 14 residues. CDR1 is SGHTA, CDR2 FQGNSA, per germline. V lost 4 bases, J lost 0 bases, and 2 bases stayed unmatched. CDR3 DNA: TGTGCCAGCAGCTCAGACAGGGCTAACTATGGCTACACCTTC. Translation gives CASSSDRANYGYTF. Full variable domain (missing parts from reference TRBV7-2 and TRBJ1-2): GAGVSQSPSNKVTEKGKDVELRCDPISGHTALYWYRQSLGQGLEFLIYFQGNSAPDKSGLPSDRFSAERTGGSVSTLTIQRTQQEDSAVYLCASSSDRANYGYTFGSGTRLTVV.

The chain carries TRBV10-3 and TRBJ2-7, with 7 bases that match TRBD2. The CDR3 runs 15 residues. Trimming took 2 bases from V and 4 from J; bases not matched to a gene: 8. Germline lookup yields CDR1 ENHRY and CDR2 SYGVKD. In nucleotides, the CDR3 is TGTGCCATCAGTGAGGGGGTAGCGGGCCAGTACGAGCAGTACTTC. Translated: CAISEGVAGQYEQYF.

The table lists this clone with a count of one. This chain connects TRBV18 to TRBJ2-1; D may be TRBD2 (6 bases). This CDR3 has 16 amino acids. V was pared by 6 bases and J by 0 bases, with 15 bases between. The germline CDR1 and CDR2 sequences are KGHSH and LQKENI. CDR3 region: CASSNTGLSSYNEQFF. Here the CDR3 DNA reads TGTGCCAGCTCTAACACGGGACTTAGCTCCTACAATGAGCAGTTCTTC.

The chain couples TRBV28 to TRBJ1-3; D is possibly TRBD1 (5 bases). V lost 7 bases and J lost 0, with 10 bases in between. This CDR3 comprises 14 residues. Germline values: CDR1 MDHEN, CDR2 SYDVKM. The CDR3 DNA follows: TGTGCCAGCATCGCAGGGAACTCTGGAAACACCATATATTTT. It translates to CASIAGNSGNTIYF.

This clone was seen just once. This CDR3 is also generated by other DNA sequences in the sample. The chain joins TRBV7-6 to TRBJ1-1, with D possibly being TRBD1 (6 bases). CDR3 size: 13 residues. V lost 3 bases and J 1 base, leaving 6 bases between the germline ends. In germline, CDR1 is SGHVS, CDR2 FNYEAQ. The DNA for the CDR3 is TGTGCCAGCAGCTTGGGGGCGAACACTGAAGCTTTCTTT. Amino acids: CASSLGANTEAFF.

The rearrangement uses TRBV9 and TRBJ2-1, with a tentative D call TRBD2 (5 bases). The V end was cut by 4 bases, the J end by 2 bases, with 13 bases between. CDR3 length: 15 residues. Germline V lookup: CDR1 SGDLS, CDR2 YYNGEE. CDR3: CASSHHGLTYNEQFF. CDR3 coding DNA: TGTGCCAGCAGCCATCACGGACTCACCTACAATGAGCAGTTCTTC.

The V call is TRBV9, the J call TRBJ2-7, with unresolved D. The ends were cut back, 0 bases at V and 2 bases at J, with 9 bases in the middle. CDR3 length: 14 amino acids. Germline CDR1 and CDR2: SGDLS and YYNGEE. The CDR3 loop is CASSVAPEPYEQYF. In DNA, the CDR3 is TGTGCCAGCAGCGTAGCTCCGGAGCCCTACGAGCAGTACTTC.

The chain is built from TRBV2 and TRBJ2-2, with 7 bases fitting TRBD2. Germline V lookup: CDR1 SNHLY, CDR2 FYNNEI. The CDR3 runs to 15 residues. V shed 6 bases and J 4 bases; nucleotides not matched to a gene: 8. The CDR3, as DNA: TGTGCCAGCAGGGGCTTAGCGGGCCCCACCGGGGAGCTGTTTTTT. Protein sequence: CASRGLAGPTGELFF.

In its sample, this clone was seen once. The chain joins TRBV11-2 to TRBJ2-5, with D perhaps TRBD1 (5 bases). Germline lookup yields CDR1 SGHAT and CDR2 FQNNGV. Between the trimmed V and J ends, which lost 2 bases and 2 bases, there was a span of 9 bases. This CDR3 has 14 amino acids. The CDR3 is CASSLRQLQETQYF. The CDR3, as DNA: TGTGCCAGCAGCTTAAGACAGTTACAAGAGACCCAGTACTTC.

This clone turned up a few times. The chain employs TRBV2 and TRBJ1-1; TRBD1 matches at 11 bases. This CDR3 region has 13 residues. Trimming removed 6 bases from V and 4 bases from J; junction bases left unmatched: 1. CDR1 is SNHLY, CDR2 FYNNEI, per germline. As DNA, the CDR3 is TGTGCCAGCAGAGGACAGGGGGCCACTGAAGCTTTCTTT. Its protein is CASRGQGATEAFF. Supplemented by reference TRBV2 and TRBJ1-1, the full variable domain reads EPEVTQTPSHQVTQMGQEVILRCVPISNHLYFYWYRQILGQKVEFLVSFYNNEISEKSEIFDDQFSVERPDGSNFTLKIRSTKLEDSAMYFCASRGQGATEAFFGQGTRLTVV.

This clone is medium-sized. This sequence joins TRBV7-8 and TRBJ2-2; D remains unclear. V lost 5 bases to trimming and J lost 0 bases, with 10 bases between them. This CDR3 has 15 residues. CDR1 is SGHVS, CDR2 FQNEAQ, per germline. CDR3 in DNA: TGTGCCAGCAGCGCAGTCACCTCGAACACCGGGGAGCTGTTTTTT. This codes for CASSAVTSNTGELFF.

In this sample, this clone turned up a few times. V and J are TRBV6-1 and TRBJ1-1, with no clear D. Germline CDR1 and CDR2: MNHNS and SASEGT. Between the trimmed V and J ends, which lost 1 base and 0 bases, there was a span of 12 bases. The CDR3 contains 16 residues. The CDR3 DNA sequence: TGTGCCAGCAGTGAAGACAGTTTCTTCCTGAACACTGAAGCTTTCTTT. This translates into CASSEDSFFLNTEAFF.

V usage is TRBV5-4 and J usage is TRBJ1-3, with D hard to call. CDR1 and CDR2 from the germline V gene are SGHNT and YYREEE (reference sequence). This CDR3 has 15 residues. V lost 0 bases and J 0 bases, leaving 7 bases between the germline ends. CDR3 sequence reads: CASSLGHPSGNTIYF. In nucleotides, the CDR3 is TGTGCCAGCAGCTTGGGACACCCCTCTGGAAACACCATATATTTT.

The V and J genes are TRBV2 and TRBJ2-7; D remains ambiguous. Trimming removed 10 bases from V and 3 bases from J, with 4 bases in between. There are 9 residues in the CDR3. Germline V gene data show CDR1 as SNHLY and CDR2 as FYNNEI. The CDR3 spells CATDYEQYF. In DNA, the CDR3 is TGTGCCACAGACTACGAGCAGTACTTC.

J is TRBJ1-6 and V is TRBV7-9, with 9 bases matching TRBD1. J gave up 9 bases and V 5 bases, and 8 bases lay outside the gene matches. Germline CDR1 and CDR2: SEHNR and FQNEAQ (reference sequence). The CDR3 is made up of 15 amino acids. DNA of the CDR3: TGTGCCAGCAGCCGTTGGACAGGGGCGGCTTCACCCCTCCACTTT. Its protein is CASSRWTGAASPLHF.